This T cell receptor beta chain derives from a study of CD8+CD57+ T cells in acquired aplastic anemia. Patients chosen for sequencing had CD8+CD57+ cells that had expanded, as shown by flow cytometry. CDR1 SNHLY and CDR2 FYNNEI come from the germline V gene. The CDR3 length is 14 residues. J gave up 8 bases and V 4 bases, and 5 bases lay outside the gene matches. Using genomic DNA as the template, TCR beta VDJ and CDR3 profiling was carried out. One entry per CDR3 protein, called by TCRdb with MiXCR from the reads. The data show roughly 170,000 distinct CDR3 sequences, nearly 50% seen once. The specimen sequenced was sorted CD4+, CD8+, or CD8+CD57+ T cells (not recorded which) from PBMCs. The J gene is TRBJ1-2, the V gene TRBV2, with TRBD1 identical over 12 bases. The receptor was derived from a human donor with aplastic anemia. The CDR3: CASSAGDRGRGYTF. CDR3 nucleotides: TGTGCCAGCAGTGCGGGGGACAGGGGGCGCGGCTACACCTTC.